This TCR beta chain was observed in a study of shared clonotypes between healthy human individuals. For the study at large: Per donor, three plates held CD4 naive cells, three held CD4 memory, two held CD8 naive and one held CD8 memory.

Note on this clone: Antigen: not known.

The assay ran at deep level. Some clones are missing from TCRdb's copy, which holds only in-frame ones; the method was immunoSEQ multiplex PCR. Of approximately 2.4 million clones listed, approximately 94% were seen once; the top ten hold 0.13%. CDR3 size: 16 residues. V shed 4 bases and J 2 bases; nucleotides not matched to a gene: 6. Germline lookup yields CDR1 LGHNA and CDR2 YSLEER. The study separated CD4+ cells into CD45RA+ naive and CD45RA-negative memory subsets. Study-level results: Rarefaction demonstrated incomplete sorted-subset sequencing despite large depth.

The rearrangement joins TRBV4-3 to TRBJ1-4, with TRBD1 matching over 8 bases. The sequence was collected from a man aged 18 to 35 in good health. Sequences were obtained from naive CD4+ T cells sorted from blood. Subset specified: CD45RA+ positively selected. CDR3 sequence (DNA): TGCGCCAGCAGCCGAAATAGACAGGGGACTAATGAAAAACTGTTTTTT. It encodes CASSRNRQGTNEKLFF.